This T cell receptor (beta chain) originates from a study of vaccination and CD4 T cells after COVID-19. With respect to this clonotype: Its target is not known.

V lost 4 bases to trimming and J lost 7 bases; unmatched junction nucleotides: 8. This CDR3 contains 15 residues. Germline CDR1 reads MDHEN; CDR2 reads SYDVKM. As to treatment: roughly ten-day PBMC culture with coronavirus spike peptide pools or control peptides (ViraFEST assay). CD4+ T lymphocytes from the unexposed donor were collected before the COVID-19 pandemic (2011-2018). The Oncomine TCR Beta short-read assay sequenced DNA from cultured CD4+ T cells. Genomic DNA extraction was carried out from cultured CD4+ T cells. TCRdb used MiXCR to reprocess the PCR reads, holding one entry per CDR3 protein. This sample has over 7,500 distinct CDR3 sequences, with just under 45% found just once.

The gene calls are TRBV28 and TRBJ1-2, with TRBD1 identical over 11 bases. This receptor was taken from a human donor in good health. The sequenced sample was CD4+ T cells from blood, cultured in vitro. The CDR3 coding sequence is TGTGCCAGCAGTTCCCCGGGACAGGGGGGTGGTGGCTACACCTTC. It specifies CASSSPGQGGGGYTF.